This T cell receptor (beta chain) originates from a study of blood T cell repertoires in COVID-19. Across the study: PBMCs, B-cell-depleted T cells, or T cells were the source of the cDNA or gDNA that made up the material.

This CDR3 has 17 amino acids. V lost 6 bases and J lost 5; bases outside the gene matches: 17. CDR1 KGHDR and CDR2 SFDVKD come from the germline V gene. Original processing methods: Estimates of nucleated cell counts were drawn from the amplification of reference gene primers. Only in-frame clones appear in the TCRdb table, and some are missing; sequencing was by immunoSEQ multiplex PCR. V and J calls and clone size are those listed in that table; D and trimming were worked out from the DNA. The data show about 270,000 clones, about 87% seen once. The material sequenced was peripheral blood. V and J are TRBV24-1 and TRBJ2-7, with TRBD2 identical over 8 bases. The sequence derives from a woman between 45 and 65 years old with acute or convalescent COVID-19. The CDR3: CATSFSGVTGGPNEQYF. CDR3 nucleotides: TGTGCCACCAGTTTCAGTGGGGTAACGGGAGGGCCGAACGAGCAGTACTTC.